The sequence of this T cell receptor beta chain was determined in a study of OX40 agonist ivuxolimab in advanced cancers. Some clones are missing from TCRdb's copy, which holds only in-frame ones; the method was immunoSEQ multiplex PCR. The data hold approximately 70,000 clones, with just over 85% observed a single time. The CDR3 runs to 16 residues. J gave up 7 bases and V 8 bases, and 15 bases lay outside the gene matches. CDR1 is LGHNA, CDR2 YSLEER, per germline. The receptor comes from an adult with an advanced solid tumor such as melanoma, head and neck, liver or kidney cancer. This rearrangement joins TRBV4-3 to TRBJ2-2, with 8 positions matching TRBD1. The sample consisted of CD4+ or CD8+ T cells sorted from blood, taken in a trial of the OX40 agonist ivuxolimab. The CDR3 loop is CASRIRAGGTVGELFF. The CDR3 region has the DNA TGCGCCAGCCGCATCAGAGCAGGGGGCACCGTCGGGGAGCTGTTTTTT.